The rows below give T cell receptor beta chains drawn from one sample of a study of blood T cell repertoires in COVID-19. TCRdb keeps only in-frame clones here, not all; method: immunoSEQ multiplex PCR. Altogether about 94,000 clones are present, around 86% being singletons, with the ten largest covering approximately 4.4%. Material for sequencing was peripheral blood. All receptors derive from an elderly woman with acute or convalescent COVID-19. CDR3s include the opening cysteine and the closing phenylalanine or tryptophan. Each record gives: V gene, J gene, clone size, D gene, CDR3 protein, CDR3 DNA. The D gene is left open where the match is weak. Some rows mark clone size as missing; the rest say once, few, many or name a class of expanded clone.

>TRBV5-1|TRBJ2-2|.|TRBD2
CASSPTLAGTNTGELFF
TGCGCCAGCAGCCCCACACTAGCGGGGACGAACACCGGGGAGCTGTTTTTT
>TRBV15|TRBJ1-4|.|.
CATSSTHRSHEKLFF
TGTGCCACCAGCTCCACGCACAGGAGTCATGAAAAACTGTTTTTT
>TRBV7-8|TRBJ2-1|once|TRBD2
CASSPWGLAGDNEQFF
TGTGCCAGCAGCCCCTGGGGACTAGCGGGGGACAATGAGCAGTTCTTC
>TRBV7-9|TRBJ2-3|once|TRBD2
CASSPEGLAGGITDTQYF
TGTGCCAGCAGCCCCGAAGGACTAGCGGGGGGTATCACAGATACGCAGTATTTT
>TRBV3-1/TRBV3-2|TRBJ1-1|.|TRBD1
CASSHSDRVTEAFF
TGTGCCAGCAGCCATTCAGACAGGGTCACTGAAGCTTTCTTT
>TRBV11-2|TRBJ2-3|.|.
CASSLFVGTDTQYF
TGTGCCAGCAGCTTGTTTGTCGGCACAGATACGCAGTATTTT
>TRBV7-6|TRBJ1-2|.|TRBD1
CASSSDRSGYTF
TGTGCCAGCAGCTCGGACAGGAGTGGCTACACCTTC
>TRBV19|TRBJ1-5|.|TRBD1
CASSFKTGTGLNQPQHF
TGTGCCAGTAGCTTTAAAACCGGGACAGGATTGAATCAGCCCCAGCATTTT
>TRBV7-6|TRBJ2-1|few|.
CASSLVRVGADNEQFF
TGTGCCAGCAGCTTAGTCAGGGTTGGGGCGGACAATGAGCAGTTCTTC
>TRBV19|TRBJ1-4|.|TRBD1
CASSIVGTANEKLFF
TGTGCCAGTAGTATAGTGGGGACAGCTAATGAAAAACTGTTTTTT
>TRBV10-1|TRBJ2-1|.|.
CASSESGRGQFF
TGCGCCAGCAGTGAGTCAGGAAGAGGGCAGTTCTTC
>TRBV3-1/TRBV3-2|TRBJ1-6|.|.
CASSQGGDSPLHF
TGTGCCAGCAGCCAGGGGGGGGACTCACCCCTCCACTTT
>TRBV27|TRBJ1-2|.|TRBD1
CASSSGGDYGYTF
TGTGCCAGCAGTTCAGGGGGCGACTATGGCTACACCTTC
>TRBV3-1/TRBV3-2|TRBJ1-1|once|.
CASSQPGLNTEAFF
TGTGCCAGCAGCCAGCCGGGATTGAACACTGAAGCTTTCTTT
>TRBV19|TRBJ2-1|.|.
CASRFQGIGDEQFF
TGTGCCAGTAGGTTCCAGGGGATCGGGGATGAGCAGTTCTTC
>TRBV19|TRBJ1-5|.|TRBD1
CASSPRQGGDNQPQHF
TGTGCCAGTAGTCCACGACAGGGAGGCGACAATCAGCCCCAGCATTTT
>TRBV7-6|TRBJ2-2|.|TRBD1
CASSPSQGQGNTGELFF
TGTGCCAGCAGCCCATCCCAGGGACAGGGGAACACCGGGGAGCTGTTTTTT
>TRBV4-2|TRBJ2-1|.|.
CASSHTGTPVLGSSYNEQFF
TGTGCCAGCAGCCATACCGGGACACCCGTTTTAGGAAGCTCCTACAATGAGCAGTTCTTC
>TRBV9|TRBJ1-4|.|TRBD1
CASGRTGVDEKLFF
TGTGCCAGCGGCCGGACAGGAGTAGATGAAAAACTGTTTTTT
>TRBV19|TRBJ1-4|once|.
CASSQRGGEKLFF
TGTGCCAGTAGCCAAAGGGGTGGGGAAAAACTGTTTTTT
>TRBV11-2|TRBJ2-5|.|.
CASSLAREETQYF
TGTGCCAGCAGCTTAGCCAGGGAAGAGACCCAGTACTTC
>TRBV19|TRBJ2-7|.|.
CASSMRSWREPYYEQYF
TGTGCCAGTAGTATGAGGAGTTGGAGGGAACCCTACTACGAGCAGTACTTC
>TRBV2|TRBJ2-4|.|TRBD1
CASSELFGGQGISDF
TGTGCCAGCAGTGAATTGTTCGGTGGACAGGGGATTTCGGACTTC
>TRBV19|TRBJ1-5|few|.
CASRSQGISNQPQHF
TGTGCCAGTAGAAGCCAGGGAATCAGCAATCAGCCCCAGCATTTT
>TRBV25-1|TRBJ2-5|.|TRBD1
CASSPGTGSLETQYF
TGTGCCAGCAGCCCTGGGACAGGGTCGTTGGAGACCCAGTACTTC
>TRBV5-1|TRBJ2-1|.|TRBD2
CASSLARTSRNEQFF
TGCGCCAGCAGCTTAGCACGGACTAGCCGGAATGAGCAGTTCTTC
>TRBV5-6|TRBJ2-3|.|TRBD2
CASSFSGRASTDTQYF
TGTGCCAGCAGCTTCTCCGGGAGGGCTAGCACAGATACGCAGTATTTT
>TRBV18|TRBJ1-6|.|.
CASSPLAVVGNSPLHF
TGTGCCAGCTCACCTCTGGCGGTTGTAGGAAATTCACCCCTCCACTTT
>TRBV19|TRBJ1-2|.|.
CASISPQGGYGYTF
TGTGCCAGTATATCCCCTCAAGGGGGATATGGCTACACCTTC
>TRBV9|TRBJ2-5|.|TRBD2
CASSDQTSGSDETQYF
TGTGCCAGCAGCGACCAAACTAGCGGGAGCGATGAGACCCAGTACTTC
>TRBV18|TRBJ2-2|.|TRBD1
CASSGTANTGELFF
TGTGCCAGCTCCGGGACAGCGAACACCGGGGAGCTGTTTTTT
>TRBV9|TRBJ2-3|.|TRBD2
CASSVRGGYPSTDTQYF
TGTGCCAGCAGCGTCCGGGGGGGGTACCCCTCCACAGATACGCAGTATTTT
>TRBV7-8|TRBJ1-1|.|TRBD1
CASSGSWTGNTEAFF
TGTGCCAGCAGCGGCAGTTGGACAGGTAACACTGAAGCTTTCTTT
>TRBV6-2/TRBV6-3|TRBJ1-1|.|.
CASSQLRGEAFF
TGTGCCAGCAGTCAACTCAGGGGTGAAGCTTTCTTT
>TRBV12-3/TRBV12-4|TRBJ1-2|.|.
CASSPPIEGYTF
TGTGCCAGCAGTCCCCCTATAGAGGGCTACACCTTC